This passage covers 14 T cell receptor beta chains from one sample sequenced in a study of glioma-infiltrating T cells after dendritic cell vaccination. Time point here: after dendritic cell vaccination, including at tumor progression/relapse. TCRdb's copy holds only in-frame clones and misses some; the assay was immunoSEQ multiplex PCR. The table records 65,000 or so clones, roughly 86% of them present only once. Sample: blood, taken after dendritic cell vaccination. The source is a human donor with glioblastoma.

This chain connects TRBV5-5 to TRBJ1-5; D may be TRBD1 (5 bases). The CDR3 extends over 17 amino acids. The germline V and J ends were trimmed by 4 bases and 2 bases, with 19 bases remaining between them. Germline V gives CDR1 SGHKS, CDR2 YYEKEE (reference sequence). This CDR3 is CASSNGGGQSGNQPQHF. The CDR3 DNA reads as TGTGCCAGCAGCAACGGGGGGGGTCAGTCGGGCAATCAGCCCCAGCATTTT.

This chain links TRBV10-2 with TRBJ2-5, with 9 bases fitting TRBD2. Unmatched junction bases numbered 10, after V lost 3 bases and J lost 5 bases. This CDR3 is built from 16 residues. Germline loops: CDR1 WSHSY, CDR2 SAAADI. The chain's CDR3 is CASSDWRGGRRETQYF. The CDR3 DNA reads TGCGCCAGCAGTGACTGGCGGGGGGGCCGAAGGGAGACCCAGTACTTC.

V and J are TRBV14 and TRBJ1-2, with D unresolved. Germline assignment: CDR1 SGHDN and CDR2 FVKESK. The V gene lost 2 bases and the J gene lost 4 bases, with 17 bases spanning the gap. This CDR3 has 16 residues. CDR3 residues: CASSQFTRRGSYGYTF. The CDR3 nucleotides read TGTGCCAGCAGCCAATTTACGAGGAGAGGGAGCTATGGCTACACCTTC.

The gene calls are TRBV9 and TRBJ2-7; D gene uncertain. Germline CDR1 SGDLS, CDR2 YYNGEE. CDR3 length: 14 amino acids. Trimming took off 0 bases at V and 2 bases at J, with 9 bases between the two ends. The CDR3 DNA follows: TGTGCCAGCAGCGTAGAGCCGGTAACCTACGAGCAGTACTTC. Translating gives CASSVEPVTYEQYF. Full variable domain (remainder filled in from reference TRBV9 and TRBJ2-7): DSGVTQTPKHLITATGQRVTLRCSPRSGDLSVYWYQQSLDQGLQFLIQYYNGEERAKGNILERFSAQQFPDLHSELNLSSLELGDSALYFCASSVEPVTYEQYFGPGTRLTVT.

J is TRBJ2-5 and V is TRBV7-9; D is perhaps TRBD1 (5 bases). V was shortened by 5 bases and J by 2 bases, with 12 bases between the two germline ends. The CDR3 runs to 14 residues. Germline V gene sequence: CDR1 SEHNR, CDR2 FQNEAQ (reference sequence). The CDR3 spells CASSSRQLQETQYF. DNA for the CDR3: TGTGCCAGCAGCAGCCGACAGCTTCAAGAGACCCAGTACTTC.

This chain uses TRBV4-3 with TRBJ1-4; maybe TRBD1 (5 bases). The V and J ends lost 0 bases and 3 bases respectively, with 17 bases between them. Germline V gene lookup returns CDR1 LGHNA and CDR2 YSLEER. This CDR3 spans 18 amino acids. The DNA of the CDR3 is TGCGCCAGCAGCCAAGACGGTTCCAGGGTGGTGGCTAATGAAAAACTGTTTTTT. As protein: CASSQDGSRVVANEKLFF.

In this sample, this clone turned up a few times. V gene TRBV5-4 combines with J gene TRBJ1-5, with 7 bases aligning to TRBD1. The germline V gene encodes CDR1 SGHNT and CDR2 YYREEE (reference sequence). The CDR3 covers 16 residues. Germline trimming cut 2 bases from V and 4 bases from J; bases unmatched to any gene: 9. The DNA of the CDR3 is TGTGCCAGCAGCTTAACGACAGGGTTCGGAAATCAGCCCCAGCATTTT. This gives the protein CASSLTTGFGNQPQHF. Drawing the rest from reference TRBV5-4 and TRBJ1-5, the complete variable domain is ETGVTQSPTHLIKTRGQQVTLRCSSQSGHNTVSWYQQALGQGPQFIFQYYREEENGRGNFPPRFSGLQFPNYSSELNVNALELDDSALYLCASSLTTGFGNQPQHFGDGTRLSIL.

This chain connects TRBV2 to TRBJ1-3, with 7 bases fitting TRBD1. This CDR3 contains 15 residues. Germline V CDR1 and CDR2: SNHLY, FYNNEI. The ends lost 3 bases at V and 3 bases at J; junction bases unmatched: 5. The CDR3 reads CASSDQGGSGNTIYF. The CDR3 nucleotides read TGTGCCAGCAGTGATCAGGGGGGAAGTGGAAACACCATATATTTT. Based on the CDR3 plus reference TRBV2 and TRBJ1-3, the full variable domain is EPEVTQTPSHQVTQMGQEVILRCVPISNHLYFYWYRQILGQKVEFLVSFYNNEISEKSEIFDDQFSVERPDGSNFTLKIRSTKLEDSAMYFCASSDQGGSGNTIYFGEGSWLTVV.

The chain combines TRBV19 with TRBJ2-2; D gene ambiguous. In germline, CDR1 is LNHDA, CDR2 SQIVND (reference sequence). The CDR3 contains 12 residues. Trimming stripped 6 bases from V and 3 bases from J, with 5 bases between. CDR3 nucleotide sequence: TGTGCCAGTAGATCGTACACCGGGGAGCTGTTTTTT. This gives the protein CASRSYTGELFF.

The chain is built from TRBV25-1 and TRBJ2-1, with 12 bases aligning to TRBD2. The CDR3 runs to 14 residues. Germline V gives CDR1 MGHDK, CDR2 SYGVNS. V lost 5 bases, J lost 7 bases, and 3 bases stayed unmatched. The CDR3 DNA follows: TGTGCCAGCAGTCTAGCGGGGGGGCGAAATGAGCAGTTCTTC. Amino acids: CASSLAGGRNEQFF.

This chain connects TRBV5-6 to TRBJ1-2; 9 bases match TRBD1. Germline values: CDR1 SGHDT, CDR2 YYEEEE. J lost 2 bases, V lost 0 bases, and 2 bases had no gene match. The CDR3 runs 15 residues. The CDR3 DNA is TGTGCCAGCAGCTTGGCAGGGACAGGGAACTATGGCTACACCTTC. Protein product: CASSLAGTGNYGYTF.

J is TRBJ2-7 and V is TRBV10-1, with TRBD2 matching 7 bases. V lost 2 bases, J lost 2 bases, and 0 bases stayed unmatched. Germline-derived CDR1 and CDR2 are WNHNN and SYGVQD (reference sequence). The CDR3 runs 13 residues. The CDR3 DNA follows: TGCGCCAGCAGTGAGGGGACTACCTACGAGCAGTACTTC. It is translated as CASSEGTTYEQYF.

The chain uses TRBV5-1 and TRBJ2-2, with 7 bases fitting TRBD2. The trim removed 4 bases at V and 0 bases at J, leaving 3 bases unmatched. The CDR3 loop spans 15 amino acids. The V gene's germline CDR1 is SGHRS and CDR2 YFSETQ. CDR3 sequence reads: CASSTSATNTGELFF. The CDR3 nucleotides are TGCGCCAGCAGCACTAGCGCCACGAACACCGGGGAGCTGTTTTTT.

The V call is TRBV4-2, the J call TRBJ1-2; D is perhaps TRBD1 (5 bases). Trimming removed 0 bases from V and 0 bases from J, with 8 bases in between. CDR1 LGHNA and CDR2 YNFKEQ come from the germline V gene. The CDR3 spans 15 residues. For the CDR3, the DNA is TGTGCCAGCAGCCAAGACCGCAGGGCTAACTATGGCTACACCTTC. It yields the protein CASSQDRRANYGYTF.